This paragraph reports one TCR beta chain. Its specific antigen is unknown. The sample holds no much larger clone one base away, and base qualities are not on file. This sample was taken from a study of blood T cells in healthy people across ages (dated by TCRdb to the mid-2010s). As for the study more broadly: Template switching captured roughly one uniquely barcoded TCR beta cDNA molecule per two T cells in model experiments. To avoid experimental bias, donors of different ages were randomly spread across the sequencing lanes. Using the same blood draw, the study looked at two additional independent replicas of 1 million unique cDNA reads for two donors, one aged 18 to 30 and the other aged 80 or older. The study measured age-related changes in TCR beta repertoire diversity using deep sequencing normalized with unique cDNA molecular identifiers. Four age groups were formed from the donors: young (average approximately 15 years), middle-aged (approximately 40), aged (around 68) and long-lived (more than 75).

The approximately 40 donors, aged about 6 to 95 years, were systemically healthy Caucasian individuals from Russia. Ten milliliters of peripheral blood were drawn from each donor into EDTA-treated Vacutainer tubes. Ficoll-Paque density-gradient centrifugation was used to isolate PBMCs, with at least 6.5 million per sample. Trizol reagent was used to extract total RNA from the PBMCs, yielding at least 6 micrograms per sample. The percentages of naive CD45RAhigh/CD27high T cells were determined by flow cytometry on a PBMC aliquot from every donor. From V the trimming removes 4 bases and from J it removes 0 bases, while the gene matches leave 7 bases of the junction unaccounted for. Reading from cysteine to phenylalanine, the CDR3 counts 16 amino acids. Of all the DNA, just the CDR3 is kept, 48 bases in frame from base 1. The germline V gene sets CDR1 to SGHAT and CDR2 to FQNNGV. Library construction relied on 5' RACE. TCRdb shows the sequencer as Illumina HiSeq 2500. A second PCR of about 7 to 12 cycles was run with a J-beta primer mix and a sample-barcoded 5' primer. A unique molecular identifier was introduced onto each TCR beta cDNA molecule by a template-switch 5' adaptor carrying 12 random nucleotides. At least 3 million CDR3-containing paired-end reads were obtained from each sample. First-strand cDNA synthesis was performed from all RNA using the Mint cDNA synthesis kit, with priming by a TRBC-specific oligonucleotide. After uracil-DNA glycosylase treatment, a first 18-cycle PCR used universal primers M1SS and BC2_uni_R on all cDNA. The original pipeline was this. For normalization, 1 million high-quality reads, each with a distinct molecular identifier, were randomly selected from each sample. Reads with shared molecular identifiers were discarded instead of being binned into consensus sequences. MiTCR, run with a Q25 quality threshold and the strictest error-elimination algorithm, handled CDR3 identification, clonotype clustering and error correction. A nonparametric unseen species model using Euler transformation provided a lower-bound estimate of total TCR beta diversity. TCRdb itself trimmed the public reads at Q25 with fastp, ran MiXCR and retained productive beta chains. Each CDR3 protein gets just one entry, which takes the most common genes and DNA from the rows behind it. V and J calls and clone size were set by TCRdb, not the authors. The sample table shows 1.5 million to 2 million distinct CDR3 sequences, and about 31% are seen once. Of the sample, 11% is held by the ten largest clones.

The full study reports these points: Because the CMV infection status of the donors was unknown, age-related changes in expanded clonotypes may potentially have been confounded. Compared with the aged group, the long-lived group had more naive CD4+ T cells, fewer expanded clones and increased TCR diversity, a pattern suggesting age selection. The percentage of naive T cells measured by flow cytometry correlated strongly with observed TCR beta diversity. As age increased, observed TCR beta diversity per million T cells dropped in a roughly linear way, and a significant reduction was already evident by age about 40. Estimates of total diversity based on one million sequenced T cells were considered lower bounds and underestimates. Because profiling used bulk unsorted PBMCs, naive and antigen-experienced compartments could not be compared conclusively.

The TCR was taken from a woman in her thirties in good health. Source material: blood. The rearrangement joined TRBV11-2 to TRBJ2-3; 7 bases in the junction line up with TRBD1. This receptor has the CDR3 CASSWPRDRSTDTQYF. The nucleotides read TGTGCCAGCAGCTGGCCGAGGGACAGAAGCACAGATACGCAGTATTTT. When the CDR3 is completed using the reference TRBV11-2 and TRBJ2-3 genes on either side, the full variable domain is EAGVAQSPRYKIIEKRQSVAFWCNPISGHATLYWYQQILGQGPKLLIQFQNNGVVDDSQLPKDRFSAERLKGVDSTLKIQPAKLEDSAVYLCASSWPRDRSTDTQYFGPGTRLTVL.